This T cell receptor beta chain originates from a study of cytomegalovirus exposure and HLA in healthy donors. Notes on the study in general: The study listed approximately 160 cytomegalovirus-associated TCR beta chains.

Remarks on this clone: Its antigen is still unknown.

PCR employed 60 Vbeta and 13 Jbeta primers. Here immunoSEQ multiplex PCR was the method, and the copy in TCRdb shows in-frame clones only, minus some. The sample has under 150,000 clones; roughly 80% are singletons. V gave up 4 bases and J gave up 4 bases, with 11 bases separating them. Germline V CDR1 and CDR2: SGHRS, YFSETQ. The CDR3 contains 13 residues. The chain combines TRBV5-1 with TRBJ1-1, with D unclear. Specimen: PBMCs. This TCR was recovered from a male donor in good health and CMV-seronegative. The CDR3 DNA follows: TGCGCCAGCAGCACCGTAGAGGGCACTGAAGCTTTCTTT. This gives the protein CASSTVEGTEAFF. Together with reference TRBV5-1 and TRBJ1-1, the CDR3 gives the full variable domain: KAGVTQTPRYLIKTRGQQVTLSCSPISGHRSVSWYQQTPGQGLQFLFEYFSETQRNKGNFPGRFSGRQFSNSRSEMNVSTLELGDSALYLCASSTVEGTEAFFGQGTRLTVV.